Reported below is one T cell receptor beta chain. This entry is derived from a study of blood T cell repertoires in COVID-19. CDR3 length: 19 residues. CDR1 is MDHEN, CDR2 SYDVKM, per germline. V lost 6 bases and J lost 7, with 28 bases in between. Produced via immunoSEQ multiplex PCR; TCRdb's table is partial and in-frame only. The sample lists approximately 150,000 clones, roughly 79% occurring once. Material: peripheral blood. The receptor was derived from a woman aged 55-70 years with acute or convalescent COVID-19. The chain combines TRBV28 with TRBJ1-6; D gene unclear. CDR3 DNA: TGTGCCAGCAGCCCCCTGGCCCGTTCCGGCGGTTTTAGGAATTCACCCCTCCACTTT. Amino acids: CASSPLARSGGFRNSPLHF.